Described below is a single T cell receptor (beta chain) sequence and its context. Generated by immunoSEQ multiplex PCR, the TCRdb table keeps only in-frame clones and is missing some. The data hold some 120,000 clones, with around 87% observed a single time. The data stem from a study of control samples from healthy donors and cancer patients. This CDR3 spans 15 amino acids. With 6 bases removed from V and 3 bases from J, the gap between germline ends came to 15 bases. Germline CDR1 MDHEN, CDR2 SYDVKM. The receptor's source is a man in his sixties in good health. Sequencing was carried out using blood. This rearrangement joins TRBV28 to TRBJ1-5, with no clear D. The CDR3, as DNA: TGTGCCAGCAGCCGACACGATACGACCAATCAGCCCCAGCATTTT. Translated, it gives CASSRHDTTNQPQHF.